These 18 T cell receptor beta chains were sequenced from one sample in a study of graft-versus-host responses after intestinal transplantation. Only in-frame clones appear in the TCRdb table, and some are missing; sequencing was by immunoSEQ multiplex PCR. The data contain around 10,000 clones, around 92% of them seen just once; the ten biggest clones take up over 5%. The sample consisted of PBMCs, taken almost 70 days after transplant. These receptors were obtained from a human patient who received an intestinal transplant, so some T cells may come from the graft donor.

This clone was recorded only once. V gene TRBV4-1 combines with J gene TRBJ2-7; 7 positions match TRBD2. The CDR3 covers 15 residues. CDR1 is MGHRA, CDR2 YSYEKL, per germline. The trim removed 3 bases at V and 4 bases at J, leaving 9 bases unmatched. For the CDR3, the DNA is TGCGCCAGCAGCCAGCAGTTAGCGGGCCTATACGAGCAGTACTTC. Translation: CASSQQLAGLYEQYF.

The count of this clone is one. This chain connects TRBV5-4 to TRBJ2-7; 7 positions agree with TRBD2. CDR1 and CDR2 from the germline V gene are SGHNT and YYREEE (reference sequence). The CDR3 contains 13 residues. With 5 bases clipped from V and 3 bases from J, the junction kept 5 bases outside the gene matches. The CDR3: CASSPAGNYEQYF. CDR3 sequence (DNA): TGTGCCAGCAGTCCAGCGGGGAACTACGAGCAGTACTTC. The entire variable domain, with the rest obtained from reference TRBV5-4 and TRBJ2-7, is as follows: ETGVTQSPTHLIKTRGQQVTLRCSSQSGHNTVSWYQQALGQGPQFIFQYYREEENGRGNFPPRFSGLQFPNYSSELNVNALELDDSALYLCASSPAGNYEQYFGPGTRLTVT.

This chain uses TRBV23-1 with TRBJ2-3; the D is unclear. TRBV23-1 is recorded as an ORF, its role being uncertain. V lost 6 bases to trimming and J lost 2 bases, with 12 bases between them. The CDR3 extends over 14 amino acids. This CDR3 reads CASSGDGPTDTQYF. The CDR3, as DNA: TGCGCCAGCAGCGGAGACGGGCCCACAGATACGCAGTATTTT.

For this clone: Other nucleotide sequences in the sample specify the same CDR3. The rearrangement uses TRBV27 and TRBJ1-1, with D unresolved. This CDR3 region has 11 residues. The ends were cut back, 3 bases at V and 5 bases at J, with 4 bases in the middle. CDR1 and CDR2 from the germline V gene are MNHEY and SMNVEV (reference sequence). This CDR3 reads CASSFGTEAFF. The CDR3 coding sequence is TGTGCCAGCAGTTTTGGAACTGAAGCTTTCTTT.

V is TRBV19 and J is TRBJ1-1; D is unclear. The CDR3 sequence is 13 residues long. The ends were cut back, 7 bases at V and 4 bases at J, with 13 bases in the middle. Germline V gene sequence: CDR1 LNHDA, CDR2 SQIVND (reference sequence). CDR3 DNA sequence: TGTGCCAGTACCTCAATCTGGGGCACTGAAGCTTTCTTT. It is translated as CASTSIWGTEAFF.

The chain recombines TRBV6-5 with TRBJ1-1; possibly TRBD1 for D (5 bases). Germline CDR1 reads MNHEY; CDR2 reads SVGAGI. V was shortened by 5 bases and J by 0 bases, with 13 bases between the two germline ends. The CDR3 spans 15 residues. CDR3: CASSLSTDMNTEAFF. The CDR3 nucleotides read TGTGCCAGCAGTCTGTCGACAGACATGAACACTGAAGCTTTCTTT.

CDR3: CASSQELSNTEAFF. CDR3 DNA sequence: TGCGCCAGCAGCCAAGAACTGTCGAACACTGAAGCTTTCTTT. This chain links TRBV4-1 with TRBJ1-1; D is unresolved. This CDR3 is built from 14 residues. V was clipped by 0 bases and J by 1 base, with 6 bases between them. Germline-derived CDR1 and CDR2 are MGHRA and YSYEKL.

The J gene is TRBJ2-7, the V gene TRBV15, with TRBD2 identical over 8 bases. The germline V gene encodes CDR1 LNHNV and CDR2 YYDKDF (reference sequence). The V and J ends lost 0 bases and 2 bases, in that order; junction bases with no gene match: 6. This CDR3 is 16 amino acids long. Here the CDR3 reads CATSRDIGSGAYEQYF. The CDR3 DNA reads as TGTGCCACCAGCAGAGATATTGGTAGCGGGGCCTACGAGCAGTACTTC. The whole variable domain, filled in from reference TRBV15 and TRBJ2-7, reads DAMVIQNPRYQVTQFGKPVTLSCSQTLNHNVMYWYQQKSSQAPKLLFHYYDKDFNNEADTPDNFQSRRPNTSFCFLDIRSPGLGDTAMYLCATSRDIGSGAYEQYFGPGTRLTVT.

V is TRBV28 and J is TRBJ1-5; tentative D call: TRBD1 (5 bases). This CDR3 contains 16 residues. The V and J ends lost 6 bases and 0 bases respectively, with 15 bases between them. Germline-derived CDR1 and CDR2 are MDHEN and SYDVKM. The CDR3 bases are TGTGCCAGCAGATTCAGGACACGACATAGCAATCAGCCCCAGCATTTT. It translates to CASRFRTRHSNQPQHF.

The V call is TRBV5-8, the J call TRBJ2-7; 7 nucleotides align to TRBD1. With 2 bases clipped from V and 0 bases from J, the junction kept 17 bases outside the gene matches. The CDR3 consists of 19 residues. From germline, CDR1 is SGHTS and CDR2 YDEGEE. In nucleotides, the CDR3 is TGTGCCAGCAGCTTTGACAGGGTCCCAATACTTTCGTACTCCTACGAGCAGTACTTC. This sequence encodes CASSFDRVPILSYSYEQYF.

The chain combines TRBV27 with TRBJ1-4; tentative D call: TRBD1 (6 bases). The CDR3 sequence is 15 residues long. Trimming removed 3 bases at V and 0 bases at J, with 8 bases between. Germline V lookup: CDR1 MNHEY, CDR2 SMNVEV (reference sequence). The CDR3 here is CASSLGAATNEKLFF. The CDR3 coding sequence is TGTGCCAGCAGTTTGGGGGCTGCAACTAATGAAAAACTGTTTTTT.

The chain has TRBV19 and TRBJ2-1; no clear D gene. Trimming pared 6 bases from V and 4 bases from J, leaving 28 bases between. Germline CDR1 reads LNHDA; CDR2 reads SQIVND (reference sequence). This CDR3 region has 19 residues. The CDR3: CASSTPNQLKERIYNEQFF. The CDR3 bases are TGTGCCAGTAGCACACCAAATCAACTCAAGGAGCGAATTTACAATGAGCAGTTCTTC.

This chain links TRBV28 with TRBJ2-2; 7 bases align to TRBD1. Germline V gene lookup returns CDR1 MDHEN and CDR2 SYDVKM. V lost 5 bases and J lost 3; bases outside the gene matches: 6. The CDR3 has 15 residues. CDR3 protein: CASSTGTVDTGELFF. CDR3 bases: TGTGCCAGCAGTACCGGGACAGTGGACACCGGGGAGCTGTTTTTT.

This clone was recorded once. The J gene is TRBJ2-7, the V gene TRBV9, with D possibly called TRBD1 or TRBD2 (5 bases each). The V end was cut by 3 bases, the J end by 3 bases, with 22 bases between. Per germline, CDR1 SGDLS and CDR2 YYNGEE. The CDR3 loop spans 17 amino acids. This CDR3 reads CASSAAPRDPVVYEQYF. Here the CDR3 DNA reads TGTGCCAGCAGCGCCGCCCCCAGGGACCCGGTGGTCTACGAGCAGTACTTC.

The chain couples TRBV4-1 to TRBJ2-1; D unclear. Germline values: CDR1 MGHRA, CDR2 YSYEKL. V gave up 0 bases and J gave up 10 bases, with 4 bases separating them. The CDR3 has 11 amino acids. In DNA form, the CDR3 reads TGCGCCAGCAGCCAAGAACGGGAGCAGTTCTTC. As protein: CASSQEREQFF.

The chain joins TRBV29-1 to TRBJ2-1, with a weak D call TRBD1 (5 bases). This CDR3 spans 14 amino acids. The germline V and J ends were trimmed by 5 bases and 3 bases, with 14 bases remaining between them. In germline, CDR1 is SQVTM, CDR2 ANQGSEA. The DNA of the CDR3 is TGCAGCGTTCCGGCAGGGTGGTACTACAATGAGCAGTTCTTC. Amino acid sequence: CSVPAGWYYNEQFF.

The chain is built from TRBV9 and TRBJ1-2; D is unclear. Trimming shortened V by 6 bases and J by 4 bases, and 13 bases separated the two germline ends. Germline V gene data show CDR1 as SGDLS and CDR2 as YYNGEE. The CDR3 consists of 13 residues. The CDR3 coding sequence is TGTGCCAGCACCGACCGATGGGGCTATGGCTACACCTTC. As protein: CASTDRWGYGYTF.

The chain recombines TRBV14 with TRBJ2-5; 7 positions agree with TRBD2. The assigned J gene may be wrong: the sequence end matches TRBJ2-7 better. CDR1 is SGHDN, CDR2 FVKESK, per germline. This CDR3 has 15 residues. The CDR3 DNA reads TGTGCCAGCAGCCAAGGGCTAGCGGACTTCTACGAGCAGTACTTC. It specifies CASSQGLADFYEQYF.